This entry lists 13 T cell receptor beta chains sequenced from one sample in a study of blood T cell repertoires in COVID-19. Data came from immunoSEQ multiplex PCR; TCRdb stores just in-frame clones and leaves some out. There are just over 300,000 clones in the sample; about nine tenths occur only once, and roughly 2.3% lies in the top ten. Specimen: peripheral blood. All receptors come from a man between 18 and 29 years old with active or convalescent COVID-19.

V and J are TRBV5-1 and TRBJ2-3, with TRBD2 matching over 7 bases. The germline V gene has CDR1 SGHRS and CDR2 YFSETQ. The CDR3 is 16 amino acids. V lost 6 bases and J lost 2; bases outside the gene matches: 12. CDR3 in amino acids: CASNLGASGFTDTQYF. The CDR3 region has the DNA TGCGCCAGCAACCTAGGGGCTAGCGGTTTCACAGATACGCAGTATTTT.

V is TRBV27 and J is TRBJ2-7; D possibly corresponds to TRBD2 (5 bases). CDR3 length: 20 amino acids. Between the trimmed V and J ends, which lost 2 bases and 1 base, there was a span of 27 bases. Germline V gene data show CDR1 as MNHEY and CDR2 as SMNVEV (reference sequence). The DNA of the CDR3 is TGTGCCAGCAGTTTACATAGGAAGGTTCGTCGGGGAGATGGATCCTACGAGCAGTACTTC. Translating gives CASSLHRKVRRGDGSYEQYF.

The V and J genes are TRBV7-2 and TRBJ2-7, with 12 bases matching TRBD2. The length of the CDR3 is 16 residues. V gave up 5 bases and J gave up 2 bases; unmatched junction bases: 7. Looked up from germline, CDR1 is SGHTA and CDR2 is FQGNSA. This CDR3 reads CASSDTGLAGAYEQYF. The DNA of the CDR3 is TGTGCCAGCAGCGACACGGGACTAGCGGGTGCCTACGAGCAGTACTTC.

This chain links TRBV29-1 with TRBJ1-3; no firm D call. Germline CDR1 and CDR2: SQVTM and ANQGSEA. This CDR3 is built from 12 residues. The ends were cut back, 3 bases at V and 8 bases at J, with 11 bases in the middle. CDR3 sequence: CSVEEPEDTIYF. DNA of the CDR3: TGCAGCGTTGAGGAACCGGAGGACACCATATATTTT.

The chain recombines TRBV4-1 with TRBJ2-5; D is possibly TRBD1 (5 bases). The CDR3 covers 13 residues. Trimming cost V 0 bases and J 7 bases, with 9 bases left between them. CDR1 MGHRA and CDR2 YSYEKL come from the germline V gene. The CDR3 spells CASSQDPQGTQYF. The CDR3 DNA is TGCGCCAGCAGCCAAGATCCTCAGGGGACCCAGTACTTC.

This chain connects TRBV7-9 to TRBJ2-2; no clear D gene. CDR1 is SEHNR, CDR2 FQNEAQ, per germline (reference sequence). CDR3 length: 14 residues. Deletions cut 2 bases from V and 4 bases from J, with 8 bases between. CDR3 loop: CASSLSLPTGELFF. The CDR3 bases are TGTGCCAGCAGCTTAAGCCTACCCACCGGGGAGCTGTTTTTT.

The chain links TRBV4-3 to TRBJ1-2; D unclear. Trimming took off 0 bases at V and 4 bases at J, with 18 bases between the two ends. CDR3 length: 17 residues. Per the germline V gene, CDR1 is LGHNA and CDR2 is YSLEER. This chain's CDR3 is CASSQDLGSGLGYGYTF. The DNA of the CDR3 is TGCGCCAGCAGCCAAGATCTCGGGTCAGGACTGGGCTATGGCTACACCTTC.

The CDR3 region is CASSTWQGISYEQYF. The CDR3 nucleotides are TGTGCCAGTAGTACGTGGCAGGGAATTTCCTACGAGCAGTACTTC. The chain employs TRBV19 and TRBJ2-7; D is possibly TRBD1 (5 bases). Germline CDR1 and CDR2: LNHDA and SQIVND (reference sequence). The CDR3 contains 15 residues. The V and J ends lost 4 bases and 1 base respectively, with 14 bases between them.

The CDR3 DNA reads as TGTGCCAGCAGTTTAACAGGGATCAATCAGCCCCAGCATTTT. Amino acid sequence: CASSLTGINQPQHF. J is TRBJ1-5 and V is TRBV27; perhaps TRBD1 as D (6 bases). The V gene lost 2 bases and the J gene lost 3 bases, with 8 bases spanning the gap. In germline, CDR1 is MNHEY, CDR2 SMNVEV (reference sequence). The CDR3 has 14 residues.

This sequence joins TRBV21-1 and TRBJ2-7; the table names TRBD2, a call not compared with the DNA. TRBV21-1 is described as a pseudogene. The CDR3 spans 13 residues. CDR3 DNA: TGTGCCAGCAGGGCGGTGGCTTCCTACGAGCAGTACTTC. Translated, it gives CASRAVASYEQYF.

The chain couples TRBV11-1 to TRBJ2-1, with 8 bases fitting TRBD2. Germline V lookup: CDR1 SGHAT, CDR2 FQDESV (reference sequence). The CDR3 extends over 16 amino acids. V was pared by 1 base and J by 3 bases, with 5 bases of the junction left unmatched. CDR3 coding DNA: TGTGCCAGCAGCTTAGAGGGGCTAGCGGGCTACAATGAGCAGTTCTTC. Its protein is CASSLEGLAGYNEQFF.

This chain uses TRBV28 with TRBJ2-5; D perhaps matches TRBD1 (6 bases). The CDR3 is 14 amino acids. Deletions cut 6 bases from V and 3 bases from J, with 14 bases between. Germline V lookup: CDR1 MDHEN, CDR2 SYDVKM. The CDR3 loop reads CASRINGQKETQYF. The DNA of the CDR3 is TGTGCCAGCAGGATAAACGGACAGAAAGAGACCCAGTACTTC.

The chain employs TRBV7-9 and TRBJ2-7, with 12 bases fitting TRBD2. V lost 5 bases to trimming and J lost 3 bases; unmatched junction nucleotides: 8. The germline CDR1 and CDR2 sequences are SEHNR and FQNEAQ (reference sequence). There are 16 residues in the CDR3. The CDR3 loop reads CASSDRLAGANYEQYF. CDR3 DNA sequence: TGTGCCAGCAGCGACAGACTAGCGGGAGCGAACTACGAGCAGTACTTC.